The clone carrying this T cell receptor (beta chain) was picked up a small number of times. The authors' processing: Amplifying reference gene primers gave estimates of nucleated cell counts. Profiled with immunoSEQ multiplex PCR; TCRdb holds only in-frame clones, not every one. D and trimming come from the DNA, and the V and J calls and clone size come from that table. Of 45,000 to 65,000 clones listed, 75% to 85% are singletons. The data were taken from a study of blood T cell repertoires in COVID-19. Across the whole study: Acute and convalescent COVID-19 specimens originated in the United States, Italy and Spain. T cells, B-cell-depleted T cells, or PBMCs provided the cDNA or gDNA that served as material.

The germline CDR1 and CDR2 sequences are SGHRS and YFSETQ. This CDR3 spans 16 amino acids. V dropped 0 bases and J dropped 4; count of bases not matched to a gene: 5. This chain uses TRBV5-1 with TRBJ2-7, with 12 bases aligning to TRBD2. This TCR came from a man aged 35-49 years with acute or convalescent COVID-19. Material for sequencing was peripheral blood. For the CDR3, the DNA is TGCGCCAGCAGCTTGGGGCTAGCGGGAGGGCAGTACGAGCAGTACTTC. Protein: CASSLGLAGGQYEQYF.